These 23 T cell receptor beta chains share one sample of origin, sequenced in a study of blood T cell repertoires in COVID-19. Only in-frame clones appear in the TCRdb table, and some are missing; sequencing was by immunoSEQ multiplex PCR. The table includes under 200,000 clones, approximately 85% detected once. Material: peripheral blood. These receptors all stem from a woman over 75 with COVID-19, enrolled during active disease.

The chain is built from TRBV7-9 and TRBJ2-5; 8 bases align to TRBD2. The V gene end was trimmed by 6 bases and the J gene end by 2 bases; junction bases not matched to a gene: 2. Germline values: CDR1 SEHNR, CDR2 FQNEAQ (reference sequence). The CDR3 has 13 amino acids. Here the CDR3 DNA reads TGTGCCAGCAGGTCTAGCGGGCAAGAGACCCAGTACTTC. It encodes CASRSSGQETQYF.

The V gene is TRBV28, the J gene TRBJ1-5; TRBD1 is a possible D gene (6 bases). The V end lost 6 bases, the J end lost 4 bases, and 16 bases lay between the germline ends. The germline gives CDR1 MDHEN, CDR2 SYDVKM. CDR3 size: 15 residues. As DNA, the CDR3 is TGTGCCAGCAGCAAAGAGGGGGGGGGAAATCAGCCCCAGCATTTT. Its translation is CASSKEGGGNQPQHF.

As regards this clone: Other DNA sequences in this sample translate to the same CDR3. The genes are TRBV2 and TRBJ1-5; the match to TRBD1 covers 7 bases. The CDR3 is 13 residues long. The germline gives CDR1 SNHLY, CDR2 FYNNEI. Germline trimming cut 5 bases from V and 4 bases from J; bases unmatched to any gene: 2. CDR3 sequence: CASSRQGNQPQHF. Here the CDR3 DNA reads TGTGCCAGCAGTCGACAGGGAAATCAGCCCCAGCATTTT.

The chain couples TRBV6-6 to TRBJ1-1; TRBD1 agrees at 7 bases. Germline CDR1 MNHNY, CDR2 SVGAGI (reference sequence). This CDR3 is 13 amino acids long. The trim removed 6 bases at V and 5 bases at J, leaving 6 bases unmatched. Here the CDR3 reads CASSQGVGTEAFF. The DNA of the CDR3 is TGTGCCAGCAGCCAGGGGGTAGGGACTGAAGCTTTCTTT.

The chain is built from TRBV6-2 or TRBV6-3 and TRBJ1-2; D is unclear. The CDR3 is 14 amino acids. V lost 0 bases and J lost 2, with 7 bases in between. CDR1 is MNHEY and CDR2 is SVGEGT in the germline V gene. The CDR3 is CASSYSTGNYGYTF. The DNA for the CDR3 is TGTGCCAGCAGTTACTCGACCGGGAACTATGGCTACACCTTC.

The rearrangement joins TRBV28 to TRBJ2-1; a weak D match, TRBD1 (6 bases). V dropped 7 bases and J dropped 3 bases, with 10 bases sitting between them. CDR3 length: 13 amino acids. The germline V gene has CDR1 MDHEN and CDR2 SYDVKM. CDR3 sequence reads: CASIGQIYNEQFF. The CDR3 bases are TGTGCCAGCATCGGACAGATCTACAATGAGCAGTTCTTC.

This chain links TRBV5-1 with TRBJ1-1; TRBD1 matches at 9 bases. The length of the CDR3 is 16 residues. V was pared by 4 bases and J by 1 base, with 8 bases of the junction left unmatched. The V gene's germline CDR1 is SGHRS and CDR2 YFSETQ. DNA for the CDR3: TGCGCCAGCAGCACTGACAGGGGGGTTGGGAACACTGAAGCTTTCTTT. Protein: CASSTDRGVGNTEAFF.

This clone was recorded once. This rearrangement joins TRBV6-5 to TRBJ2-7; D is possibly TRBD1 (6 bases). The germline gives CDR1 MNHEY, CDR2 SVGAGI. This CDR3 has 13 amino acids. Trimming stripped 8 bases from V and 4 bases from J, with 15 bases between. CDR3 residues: CASAGTGLYEQYF. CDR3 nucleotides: TGTGCCAGCGCCGGAACAGGGCTTTACGAGCAGTACTTC.

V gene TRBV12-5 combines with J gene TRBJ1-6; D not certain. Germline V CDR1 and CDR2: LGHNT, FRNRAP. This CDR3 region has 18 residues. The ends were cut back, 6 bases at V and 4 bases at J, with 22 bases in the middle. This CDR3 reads CASGVEFTRGVYNSPLHF. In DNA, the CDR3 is TGTGCTAGTGGGGTAGAATTCACCCGAGGAGTGTATAATTCACCCCTCCACTTT. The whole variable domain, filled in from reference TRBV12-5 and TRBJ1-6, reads DARVTQTPRHKVTEMGQEVTMRCQPILGHNTVFWYRQTMMQGLELLAYFRNRAPLDDSGMPKDRFSAEMPDATLATLKIQPSEPRDSAVYFCASGVEFTRGVYNSPLHFGNGTRLTVT.

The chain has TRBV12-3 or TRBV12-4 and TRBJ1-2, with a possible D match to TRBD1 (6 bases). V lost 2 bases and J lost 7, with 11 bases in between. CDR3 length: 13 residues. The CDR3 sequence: CASSLFRGRGYTF. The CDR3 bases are TGTGCCAGCAGTTTATTCAGGGGTCGTGGCTACACCTTC.

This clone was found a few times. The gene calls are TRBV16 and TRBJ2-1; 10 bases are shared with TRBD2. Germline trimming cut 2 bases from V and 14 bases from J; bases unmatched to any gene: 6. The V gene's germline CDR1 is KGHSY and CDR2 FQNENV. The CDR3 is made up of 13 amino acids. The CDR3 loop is CASSQGAGGPEFF. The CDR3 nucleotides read TGTGCCAGCAGCCAAGGAGCGGGAGGGCCTGAGTTCTTC.

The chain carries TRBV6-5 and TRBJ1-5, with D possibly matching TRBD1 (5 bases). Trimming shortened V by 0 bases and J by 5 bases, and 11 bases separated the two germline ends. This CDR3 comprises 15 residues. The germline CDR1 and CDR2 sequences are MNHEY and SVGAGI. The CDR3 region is CASSYSNRIDQPQHF. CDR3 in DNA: TGTGCCAGCAGTTACTCGAACAGGATTGATCAGCCCCAGCATTTT.

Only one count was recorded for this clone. Written as DNA, the CDR3 is TGCAGCGTTGCTTTTCGCCTCACCGGGACAGGGGAAGGAGCTTTCTTT. It encodes CSVAFRLTGTGEGAFF. The chain combines TRBV29-1 with TRBJ1-1, with TRBD1 identical over 10 bases. There are 16 residues in the CDR3. Germline V gene data show CDR1 as SQVTM and CDR2 as ANQGSEA. Trimming took 4 bases from V and 10 from J; bases not matched to a gene: 18. Drawing the rest from reference TRBV29-1 and TRBJ1-1, the complete variable domain is SAVISQKPSRDICQRGTSLTIQCQVDSQVTMMFWYRQQPGQSLTLIATANQGSEATYESGFVIDKFPISRPNLTFSTLTVSNMSPEDSSIYLCSVAFRLTGTGEGAFFGQGTRLTVV.

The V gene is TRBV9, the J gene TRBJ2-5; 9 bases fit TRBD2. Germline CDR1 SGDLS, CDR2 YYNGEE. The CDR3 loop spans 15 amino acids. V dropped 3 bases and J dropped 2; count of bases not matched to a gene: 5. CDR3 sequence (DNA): TGTGCCAGCAGCGGAACTAGCGGGCCGCAAGAGACCCAGTACTTC. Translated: CASSGTSGPQETQYF.

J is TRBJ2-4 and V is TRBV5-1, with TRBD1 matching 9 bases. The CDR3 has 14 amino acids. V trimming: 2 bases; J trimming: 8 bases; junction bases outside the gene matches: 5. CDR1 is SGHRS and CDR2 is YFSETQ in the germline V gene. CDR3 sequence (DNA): TGCGCCAGCAGCTTAACAGGGGGCTCGTACATTCAGTACTTC. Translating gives CASSLTGGSYIQYF.

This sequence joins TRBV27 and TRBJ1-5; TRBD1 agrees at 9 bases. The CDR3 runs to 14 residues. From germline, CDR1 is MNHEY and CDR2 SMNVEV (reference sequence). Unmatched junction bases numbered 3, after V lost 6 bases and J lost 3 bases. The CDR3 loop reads CASSRTGANQPQHF. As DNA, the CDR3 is TGTGCCAGCAGCCGGACAGGGGCCAATCAGCCCCAGCATTTT.

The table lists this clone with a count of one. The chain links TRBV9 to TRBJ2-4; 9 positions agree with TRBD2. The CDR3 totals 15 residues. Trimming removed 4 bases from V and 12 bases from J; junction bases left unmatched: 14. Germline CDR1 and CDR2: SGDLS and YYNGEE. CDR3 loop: CASSPSTAGGTSQYF. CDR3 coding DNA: TGTGCCAGCAGCCCCAGTACGGCGGGAGGGACCTCTCAGTACTTC.

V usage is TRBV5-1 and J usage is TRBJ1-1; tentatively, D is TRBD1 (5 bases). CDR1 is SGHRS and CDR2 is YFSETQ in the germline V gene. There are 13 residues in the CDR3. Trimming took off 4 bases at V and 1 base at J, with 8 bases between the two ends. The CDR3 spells CASSNGQNTEAFF. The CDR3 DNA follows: TGCGCCAGCAGCAACGGACAGAACACTGAAGCTTTCTTT.

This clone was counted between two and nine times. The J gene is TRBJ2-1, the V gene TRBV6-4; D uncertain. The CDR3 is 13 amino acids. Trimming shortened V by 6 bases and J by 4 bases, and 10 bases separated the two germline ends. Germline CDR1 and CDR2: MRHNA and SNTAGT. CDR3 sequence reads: CASSNSEYNEQFF. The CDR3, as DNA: TGTGCCAGCAGCAATTCCGAGTACAATGAGCAGTTCTTC.

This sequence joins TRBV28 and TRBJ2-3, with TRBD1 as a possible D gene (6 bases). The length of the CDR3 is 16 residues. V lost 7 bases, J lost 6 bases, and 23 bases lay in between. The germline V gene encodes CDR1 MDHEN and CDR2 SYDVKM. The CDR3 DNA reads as TGTGCCAGCACCTCGACAGGCCAAAACCTTGTGGATACGCAGTATTTT. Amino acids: CASTSTGQNLVDTQYF.

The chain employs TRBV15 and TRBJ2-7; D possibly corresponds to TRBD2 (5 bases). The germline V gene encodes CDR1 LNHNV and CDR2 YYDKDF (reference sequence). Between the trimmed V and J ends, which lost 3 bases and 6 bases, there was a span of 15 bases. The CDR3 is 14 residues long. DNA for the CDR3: TGTGCCACCAGCAGGGACCAACTCGCGGGCGAGCAGTACTTC. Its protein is CATSRDQLAGEQYF.

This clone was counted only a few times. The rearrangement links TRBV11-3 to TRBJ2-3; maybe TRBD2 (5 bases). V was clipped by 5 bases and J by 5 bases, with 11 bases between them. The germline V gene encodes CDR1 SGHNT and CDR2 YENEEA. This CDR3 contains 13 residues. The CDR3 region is CASSRTAGDTQYF. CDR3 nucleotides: TGTGCCAGCAGCCGGACTGCAGGAGATACGCAGTATTTT.

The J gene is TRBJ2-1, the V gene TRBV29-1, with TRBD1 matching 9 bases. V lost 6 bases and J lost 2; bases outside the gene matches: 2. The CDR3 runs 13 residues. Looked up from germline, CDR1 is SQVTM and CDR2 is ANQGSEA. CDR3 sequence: CSVRQGAYNEQFF. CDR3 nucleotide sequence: TGCAGCGTAAGACAGGGGGCCTACAATGAGCAGTTCTTC.